The rows below give T cell receptor beta chains drawn from one sample of a study of cytomegalovirus exposure and HLA in healthy donors. TCRdb's copy holds only in-frame clones and misses some; the assay was immunoSEQ multiplex PCR. In the table there are 100,000 to 150,000 clones, around 75% of which are singletons. Source material: PBMCs. Source of these receptors: a man aged 55 to 70 in good health and CMV-seropositive. Both conserved end residues are part of each CDR3. A D gene is named only where the DNA matches it firmly. Some rows mark clone size as missing; the rest say once, few, many or name a class of expanded clone.

cdr3_aa	cdr3_nt	j_call	v_call	clone_size	d_call
CASSLSGDRGRTGELFF	TGTGCCAGCAGTTTGTCCGGGGACAGGGGGCGAACCGGGGAGCTGTTTTTT	TRBJ2-2	TRBV27	few	TRBD1
CASSPDSGDNSPLHF	TGTGCCAGCAGCCCGGACAGCGGAGATAATTCACCCCTCCACTTT	TRBJ1-6	TRBV7-6	.	.
CASSFTGYTEAFF	TGTGCCAGCAGTTTCACGGGATACACTGAAGCTTTCTTT	TRBJ1-1	TRBV28	.	.
CASSLSGQGYNEQFF	TGTGCCAGCAGCTTAAGCGGACAGGGATACAATGAGCAGTTCTTC	TRBJ2-1	TRBV7-3	.	TRBD1
CASSEGGVGFNTEAFF	TGTGCCAGCAGTGAAGGCGGGGTAGGGTTTAACACTGAAGCTTTCTTT	TRBJ1-1	TRBV2	.	.
CASTHFLAGGENEQFF	TGCGCCAGCACTCACTTCCTAGCGGGGGGGGAGAATGAGCAGTTCTTC	TRBJ2-1	TRBV10-2	.	TRBD2
CASSIGGWDDEQYF	TGTGCCAGTAGTATCGGAGGGTGGGATGACGAGCAGTACTTC	TRBJ2-7	TRBV19	.	.
CSVWGGYHTQYF	TGCAGCGTGTGGGGCGGTTATCATACGCAGTATTTT	TRBJ2-3	TRBV29-1	few	.
CASRDYLEQYF	TGTGCCAGCAGGGACTATCTCGAGCAGTACTTC	TRBJ2-7	TRBV6-1	few	.
CASRVGDDTGELFF	TGTGCCAGCAGGGTGGGAGACGACACCGGGGAGCTGTTTTTT	TRBJ2-2	TRBV28	.	.
CASSVGISGATNTGELFF	TGTGCCAGCAGCGTAGGGATTAGCGGGGCGACGAACACCGGGGAGCTGTTTTTT	TRBJ2-2	TRBV9	.	TRBD2
CASSSQGPNTEAFF	TGTGCCAGCAGTTCACAGGGCCCAAACACTGAAGCTTTCTTT	TRBJ1-1	TRBV2	.	.
CASSARIGGFGELFF	TGTGCCAGCAGCGCTCGGATAGGGGGCTTCGGGGAGCTGTTTTTT	TRBJ2-2	TRBV6-1	.	TRBD1
CASSLKPLGSSGNTIYF	TGCGCCAGCAGCTTGAAACCCCTAGGGAGCTCTGGAAACACCATATATTTT	TRBJ1-3	TRBV5-1	.	.
CASSPQATGFSGNTIYF	TGTGCCAGCAGCCCGCAGGCGACAGGGTTCTCTGGAAACACCATATATTTT	TRBJ1-3	TRBV7-2	.	TRBD1
CASSYNRGQGYTF	TGTGCCAGCAGTTACAATAGGGGACAGGGCTACACCTTC	TRBJ1-2	TRBV6-5	.	TRBD1
CASSQDLGVPPADTQYF	TGTGCCAGCAGCCAAGATCTAGGTGTCCCGCCCGCAGATACGCAGTATTTT	TRBJ2-3	TRBV4-2	few	.
CASSLQARALYEQYF	TGTGCCAGCAGCTTACAAGCGCGGGCCCTATACGAGCAGTACTTC	TRBJ2-7	TRBV7-2	.	.
CASSISGGAYEQHF	TGTGCCAGTAGTATTAGCGGGGGGGCCTACGAGCAGCACTTC	TRBJ2-7	TRBV19	.	TRBD2
CASSLRTGDNTEAFF	TGCGCCAGCAGCTTACGGACAGGGGACAACACTGAAGCTTTCTTT	TRBJ1-1	TRBV5-1	few	TRBD1
CASSTGTAQWKAFF	TGTGCCAGCAGTACCGGGACAGCCCAGTGGAAAGCTTTCTTT	TRBJ1-1	TRBV6-1	few	TRBD1
CASSFRDRSSGANVLTF	TGTGCCAGCAGCTTCCGGGACAGGTCATCTGGGGCCAACGTCCTGACTTTC	TRBJ2-6	TRBV11-2	.	TRBD1
CASSLAGTKQETQYF	TGCGCCAGCAGCTTGGCCGGGACTAAACAAGAGACCCAGTACTTC	TRBJ2-5	TRBV5-1	.	TRBD2
CASSWSGRRNEQFF	TGTGCCAGTAGTTGGAGTGGGAGGCGCAATGAGCAGTTCTTC	TRBJ2-1	TRBV19	.	.
CASRRQPYSNQPQHF	TGTGCCAGCAGGCGACAGCCTTATAGCAATCAGCCCCAGCATTTT	TRBJ1-5	TRBV6-5	.	.
CASSSDLVAGQPQHF	TGTGCCAGCAGTTCCGATCTAGTAGCGGGTCAGCCCCAGCATTTT	TRBJ1-5	TRBV28	.	.
CASRFQGDYGYTF	TGTGCCAGCAGATTCCAGGGGGACTATGGCTACACCTTC	TRBJ1-2	TRBV2	.	TRBD1
CASSRGLAASTDTQYF	TGTGCCAGCAGCCGTGGACTAGCGGCTAGCACAGATACGCAGTATTTT	TRBJ2-3	TRBV7-9	.	TRBD2
CASSVDGKEAQYF	TGTGCCAGCAGCGTAGACGGGAAAGAGGCGCAGTACTTC	TRBJ2-7	TRBV9	.	.
CAISVGGKETQYF	TGTGCCATCAGTGTAGGAGGGAAAGAGACCCAGTACTTC	TRBJ2-5	TRBV10-3	.	.
CASSEHTSRYEQFF	TGTGCCAGCAGTGAACACACTAGTCGTTATGAGCAGTTCTTC	TRBJ2-1	TRBV6-1	.	.
CASSRPSGGNQPQHF	TGTGCCAGCAGTAGGCCCTCGGGGGGCAATCAGCCCCAGCATTTT	TRBJ1-5	TRBV28	.	.
CATEGTVNTEAFF	TGCGCCACCGAAGGGACTGTGAACACTGAAGCTTTCTTT	TRBJ1-1	TRBV10-2	.	.
CAIKGGGRSGSYEQYF	TGTGCCATCAAGGGCGGGGGTAGATCGGGGAGCTACGAGCAGTACTTC	TRBJ2-7	TRBV10-3	.	TRBD2
CAISEDRDMNEQFF	TGTGCCATCAGTGAGGACAGGGATATGAATGAGCAGTTCTTC	TRBJ2-1	TRBV10-3	.	TRBD1
CATVQSRSDSPLHF	TGTGCCACCGTACAGTCACGGTCAGATTCACCCCTCCACTTT	TRBJ1-6	TRBV6-1	.	.
CASSVSGAYEQYF	TGTGCCAGCAGCGTATCCGGAGCCTACGAGCAGTACTTC	TRBJ2-7	TRBV9	.	.
CASSPPGTGSSPLHF	TGTGCCAGCTCACCACCCGGGACAGGATCCTCACCCCTCCACTTT	TRBJ1-6	TRBV18	.	TRBD1
CASRGRDRGVHF	TGTGCCAGCAGGGGTCGGGACAGGGGAGTGCATTTT	TRBJ1-3	TRBV7-8	.	TRBD1
CASSFRGQPNEKLFF	TGTGCCAGCAGTTTCAGGGGACAGCCTAATGAAAAACTGTTTTTT	TRBJ1-4	TRBV27	.	TRBD1
CASSPHGRGTKETQYF	TGTGCCAGCAGTCCCCACGGACGGGGAACTAAGGAGACCCAGTACTTC	TRBJ2-5	TRBV28	.	.
CASSLSSGGNTDTQYF	TGCGCCAGCAGCTTGTCCAGCGGGGGAAACACAGATACGCAGTATTTT	TRBJ2-3	TRBV5-1	.	TRBD2
CASSLGGRAEAFF	TGTGCCAGCAGCTTGGGGGGCAGGGCTGAAGCTTTCTTT	TRBJ1-1	TRBV5-8	few	.
CASSTGTGGSNEQYF	TGTGCCAGCAGTACCGGGACAGGGGGAAGCAACGAGCAGTACTTC	TRBJ2-7	TRBV6-1	.	TRBD1
CASSLLTNSPLHF	TGTGCCAGCAGCTTGTTGACAAATTCACCCCTCCACTTT	TRBJ1-6	TRBV5-4	.	.
CASRRGRLETQYF	TGTGCCAGCAGGAGGGGGCGCCTGGAGACCCAGTACTTC	TRBJ2-5	TRBV28	.	TRBD1
CASSLESSGGNSYEQYF	TGCGCCAGCAGCTTGGAGTCTAGCGGGGGGAACTCCTACGAGCAGTACTTC	TRBJ2-7	TRBV5-1	few	TRBD2
CASSIGTGVSYEQYF	TGTGCCAGCAGCATCGGGACAGGGGTTTCCTACGAGCAGTACTTC	TRBJ2-7	TRBV5-6	.	TRBD1